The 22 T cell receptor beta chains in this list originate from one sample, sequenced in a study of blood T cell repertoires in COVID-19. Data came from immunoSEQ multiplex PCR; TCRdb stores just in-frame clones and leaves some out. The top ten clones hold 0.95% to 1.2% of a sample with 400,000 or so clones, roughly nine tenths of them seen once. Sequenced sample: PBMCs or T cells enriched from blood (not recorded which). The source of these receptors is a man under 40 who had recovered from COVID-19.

The CDR3 DNA reads TGTGCCAGCAGCGTAGCTACAGGGAGGAACACTGAAGCTTTCTTT. Translating it yields CASSVATGRNTEAFF. The chain recombines TRBV9 with TRBJ1-1, with TRBD1 as a possible D gene (6 bases). The germline V gene has CDR1 SGDLS and CDR2 YYNGEE. Between the trimmed V and J ends, which lost 0 bases and 1 base, there was a span of 10 bases. This CDR3 contains 15 residues.

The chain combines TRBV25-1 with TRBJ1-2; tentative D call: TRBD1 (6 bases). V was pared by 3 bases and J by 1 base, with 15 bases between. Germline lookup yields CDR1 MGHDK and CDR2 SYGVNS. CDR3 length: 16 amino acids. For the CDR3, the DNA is TGTGCCAGCAGTGATCCCGGGACAACATATAACTATGGCTACACCTTC. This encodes CASSDPGTTYNYGYTF.

Here the CDR3 reads CASTSLAGGAYEQYF. The CDR3 DNA is TGTGCCAGCACTAGCCTAGCGGGAGGAGCCTACGAGCAGTACTTC. This sequence joins TRBV28 and TRBJ2-7; 11 positions agree with TRBD2. Per the germline V gene, CDR1 is MDHEN and CDR2 is SYDVKM. The CDR3 loop spans 15 amino acids. Trimming at V came to 7 bases and at J to 2 bases, leaving 7 bases not matched to a gene.

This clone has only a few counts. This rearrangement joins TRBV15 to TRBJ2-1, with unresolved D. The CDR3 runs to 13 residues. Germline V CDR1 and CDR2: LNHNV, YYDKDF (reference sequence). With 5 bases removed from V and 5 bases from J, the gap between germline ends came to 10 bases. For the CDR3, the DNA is TGTGCCACCAGCCTTCTCGCAGACAATGAGCAGTTCTTC. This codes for CATSLLADNEQFF.

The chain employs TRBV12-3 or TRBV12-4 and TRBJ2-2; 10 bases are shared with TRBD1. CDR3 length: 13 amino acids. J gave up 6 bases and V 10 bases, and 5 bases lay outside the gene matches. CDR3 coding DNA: TGTGCCACTGCGGACAGGGGGGCCGGGGAGCTGTTTTTT. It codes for CATADRGAGELFF.

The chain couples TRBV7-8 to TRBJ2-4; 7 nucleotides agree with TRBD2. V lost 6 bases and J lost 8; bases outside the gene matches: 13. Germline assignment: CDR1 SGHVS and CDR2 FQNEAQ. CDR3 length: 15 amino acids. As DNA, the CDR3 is TGTGCCAGCAGGCCTACCGGACTAGGTTCAGACATTCAGTACTTC. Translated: CASRPTGLGSDIQYF.

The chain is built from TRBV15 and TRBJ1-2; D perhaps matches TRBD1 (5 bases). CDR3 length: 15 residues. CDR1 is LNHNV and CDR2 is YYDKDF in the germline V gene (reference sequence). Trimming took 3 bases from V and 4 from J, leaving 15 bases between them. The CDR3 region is CATSSFPGVAYGYTF. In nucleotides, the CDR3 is TGTGCCACCAGCAGTTTCCCGGGGGTGGCCTATGGCTACACCTTC.

The DNA of the CDR3 is TGTGCCAGCAGCTTGGGGCGGTACCGCGGAGCGGGAGGAGATACGCAGTATTTT. The encoded protein is CASSLGRYRGAGGDTQYF. The gene calls are TRBV5-8 and TRBJ2-3; 9 bases are a match to TRBD2. CDR1 is SGHTS, CDR2 YDEGEE, per germline. The CDR3 length is 18 residues. V lost 0 bases and J lost 5; bases outside the gene matches: 13. The whole variable domain, filled in from reference TRBV5-8 and TRBJ2-3, reads EAGVTQSPTHLIKTRGQQATLRCSPISGHTSVYWYQQALGLGLQFLLWYDEGEERNRGNFPPRFSGRQFPNYSSELNVNALELEDSALYLCASSLGRYRGAGGDTQYFGPGTRLTVL.

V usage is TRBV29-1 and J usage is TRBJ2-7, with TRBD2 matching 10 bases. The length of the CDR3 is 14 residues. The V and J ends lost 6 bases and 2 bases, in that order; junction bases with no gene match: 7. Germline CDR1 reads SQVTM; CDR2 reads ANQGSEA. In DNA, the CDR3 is TGCAGCGTAAAGGGGACTAGCGCAACCTACGAGCAGTACTTC. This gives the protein CSVKGTSATYEQYF.

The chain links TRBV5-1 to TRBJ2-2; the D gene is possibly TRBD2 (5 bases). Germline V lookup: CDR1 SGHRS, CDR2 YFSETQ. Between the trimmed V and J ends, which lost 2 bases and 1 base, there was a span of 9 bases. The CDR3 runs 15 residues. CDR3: CASSFSGKNTGELFF. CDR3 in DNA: TGCGCCAGCAGCTTCTCGGGAAAGAACACCGGGGAGCTGTTTTTT.

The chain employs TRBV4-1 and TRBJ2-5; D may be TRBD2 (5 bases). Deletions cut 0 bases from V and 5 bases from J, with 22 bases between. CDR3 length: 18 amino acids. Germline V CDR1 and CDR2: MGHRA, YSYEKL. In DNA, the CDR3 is TGCGCCAGCAGCCAAGATCTTGTGGACTGGCGGGTGACTGAGACCCAGTACTTC. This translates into CASSQDLVDWRVTETQYF.

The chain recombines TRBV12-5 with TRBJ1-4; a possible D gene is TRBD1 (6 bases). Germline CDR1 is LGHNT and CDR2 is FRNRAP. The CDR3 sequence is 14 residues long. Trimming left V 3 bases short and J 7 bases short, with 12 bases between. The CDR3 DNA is TGTGCTAGTGGTTTCAGGGGTATAGGTGAAAAACTGTTTTTT. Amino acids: CASGFRGIGEKLFF.

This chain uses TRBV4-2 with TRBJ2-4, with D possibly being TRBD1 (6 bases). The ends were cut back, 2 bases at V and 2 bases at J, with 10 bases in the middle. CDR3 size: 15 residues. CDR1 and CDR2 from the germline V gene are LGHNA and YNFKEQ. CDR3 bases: TGTGCCAGCAGCCAACCTACAGGGCCCAAAAACATTCAGTACTTC. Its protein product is CASSQPTGPKNIQYF.

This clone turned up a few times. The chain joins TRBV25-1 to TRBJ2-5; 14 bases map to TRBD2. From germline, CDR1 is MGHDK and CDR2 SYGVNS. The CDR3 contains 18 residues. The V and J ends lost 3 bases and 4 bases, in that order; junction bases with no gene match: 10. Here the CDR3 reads CASSDLRLAGGLGETQYF. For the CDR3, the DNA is TGTGCCAGCAGTGATCTTAGACTAGCGGGAGGGCTCGGAGAGACCCAGTACTTC.

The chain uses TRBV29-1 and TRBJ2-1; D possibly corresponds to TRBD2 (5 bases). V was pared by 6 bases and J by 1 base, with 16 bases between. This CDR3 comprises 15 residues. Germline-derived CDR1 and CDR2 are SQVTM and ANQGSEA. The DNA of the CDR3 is TGCAGCGTGCCCAAGGGAGACCCTTCCTACAATGAGCAGTTCTTC. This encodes CSVPKGDPSYNEQFF.

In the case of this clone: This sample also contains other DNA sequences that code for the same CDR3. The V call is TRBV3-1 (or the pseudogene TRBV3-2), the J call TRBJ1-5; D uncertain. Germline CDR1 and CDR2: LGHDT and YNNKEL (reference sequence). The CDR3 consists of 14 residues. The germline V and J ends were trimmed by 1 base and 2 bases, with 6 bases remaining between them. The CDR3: CASSQGQGNQPQHF. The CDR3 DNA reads TGTGCCAGCAGCCAAGGGCAGGGCAATCAGCCCCAGCATTTT.

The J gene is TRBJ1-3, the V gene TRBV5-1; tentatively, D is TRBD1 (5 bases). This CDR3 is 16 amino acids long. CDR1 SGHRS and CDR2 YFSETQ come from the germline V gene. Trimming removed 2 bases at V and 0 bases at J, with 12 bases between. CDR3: CASSFGGSTSGNTIYF. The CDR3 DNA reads TGCGCCAGCAGCTTCGGGGGGTCAACCTCTGGAAACACCATATATTTT.

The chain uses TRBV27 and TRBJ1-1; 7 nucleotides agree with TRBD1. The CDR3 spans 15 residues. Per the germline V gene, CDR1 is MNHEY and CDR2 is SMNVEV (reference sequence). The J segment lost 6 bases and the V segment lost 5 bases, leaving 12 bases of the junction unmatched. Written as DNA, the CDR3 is TGTGCCAGCAGTCCTCAGGGGGAGAGGGCCTCTGAAGCTTTCTTT. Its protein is CASSPQGERASEAFF.

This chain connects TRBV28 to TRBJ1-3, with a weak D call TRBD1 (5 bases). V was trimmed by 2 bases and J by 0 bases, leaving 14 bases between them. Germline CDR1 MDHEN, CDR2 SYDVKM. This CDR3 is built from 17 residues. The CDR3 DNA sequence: TGTGCCAGCAGTTTAAGACTCAGGGTAGGCTCTGGAAACACCATATATTTT. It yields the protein CASSLRLRVGSGNTIYF.

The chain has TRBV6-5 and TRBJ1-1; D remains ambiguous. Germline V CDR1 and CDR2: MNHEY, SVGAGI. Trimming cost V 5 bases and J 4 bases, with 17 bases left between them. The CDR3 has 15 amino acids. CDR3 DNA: TGTGCCAGCAGTCTAGCAGTGGGATCGGGCACTGAAGCTTTCTTT. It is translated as CASSLAVGSGTEAFF.

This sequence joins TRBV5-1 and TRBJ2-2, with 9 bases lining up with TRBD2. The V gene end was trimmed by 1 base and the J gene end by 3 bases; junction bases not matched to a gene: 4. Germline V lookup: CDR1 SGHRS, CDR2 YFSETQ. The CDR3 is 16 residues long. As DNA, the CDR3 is TGCGCCAGCAGCTTGCAAGCGGGAGGTTACACCGGGGAGCTGTTTTTT. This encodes CASSLQAGGYTGELFF.

In DNA form, the CDR3 reads TGTGCCAGCAGTTATATCGGCAGCGGCGCCGGGGAGCTGTTTTTT. Translated: CASSYIGSGAGELFF. The V and J genes are TRBV27 and TRBJ2-2, with D maybe TRBD2 (5 bases). The V gene's germline CDR1 is MNHEY and CDR2 SMNVEV (reference sequence). V was shortened by 4 bases and J by 6 bases, with 15 bases between the two germline ends. The CDR3 sequence is 15 residues long.